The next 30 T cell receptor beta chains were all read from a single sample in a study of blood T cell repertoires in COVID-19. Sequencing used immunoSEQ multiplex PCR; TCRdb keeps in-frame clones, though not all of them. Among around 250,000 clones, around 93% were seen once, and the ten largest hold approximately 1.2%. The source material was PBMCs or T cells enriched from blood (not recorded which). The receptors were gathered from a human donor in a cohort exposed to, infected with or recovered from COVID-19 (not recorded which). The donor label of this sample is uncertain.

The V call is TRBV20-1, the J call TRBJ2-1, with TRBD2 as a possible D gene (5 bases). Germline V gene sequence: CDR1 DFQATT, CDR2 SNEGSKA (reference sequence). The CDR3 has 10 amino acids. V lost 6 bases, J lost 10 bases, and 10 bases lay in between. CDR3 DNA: TGCAGTGCCTACGTAGCGGAGCAGTTCTTC. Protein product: CSAYVAEQFF.

The CDR3 protein is CASSPTGQDSYNEQFF. The CDR3 coding sequence is TGTGCCAGCAGCCCGACGGGACAGGACTCCTACAATGAGCAGTTCTTC. This rearrangement joins TRBV7-9 to TRBJ2-1; 8 bases are shared with TRBD1. With 5 bases clipped from V and 0 bases from J, the junction kept 6 bases outside the gene matches. Germline V lookup: CDR1 SEHNR, CDR2 FQNEAQ (reference sequence). The CDR3 covers 16 residues.

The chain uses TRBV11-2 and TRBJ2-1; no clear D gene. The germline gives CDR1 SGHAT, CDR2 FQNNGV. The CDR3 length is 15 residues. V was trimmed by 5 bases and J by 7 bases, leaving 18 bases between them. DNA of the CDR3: TGTGCCAGCAGCCCCGTCCCCCGCTCGAGGAATGAGCAGTTCTTC. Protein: CASSPVPRSRNEQFF.

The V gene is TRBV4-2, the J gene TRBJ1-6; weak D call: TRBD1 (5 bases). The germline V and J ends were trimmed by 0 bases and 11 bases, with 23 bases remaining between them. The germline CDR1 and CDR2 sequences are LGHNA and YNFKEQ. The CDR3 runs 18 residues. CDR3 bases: TGTGCCAGCAGCCAAGACGTAGACAGCGCCGCAATAGTGGCACCCCTCCACTTT. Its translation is CASSQDVDSAAIVAPLHF.

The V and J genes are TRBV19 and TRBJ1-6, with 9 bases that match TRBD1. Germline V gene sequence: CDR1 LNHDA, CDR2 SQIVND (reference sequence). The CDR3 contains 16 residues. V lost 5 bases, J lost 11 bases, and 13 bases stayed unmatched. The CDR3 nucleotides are TGTGCCAGTAGTCCCACGCGGACAGGGGTAAGGGCACCCCTCCACTTT. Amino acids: CASSPTRTGVRAPLHF.

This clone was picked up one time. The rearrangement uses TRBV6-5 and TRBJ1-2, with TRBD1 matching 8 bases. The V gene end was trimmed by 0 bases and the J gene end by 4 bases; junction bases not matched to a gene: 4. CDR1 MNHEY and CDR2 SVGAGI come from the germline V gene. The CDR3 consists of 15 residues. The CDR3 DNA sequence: TGTGCCAGCAGTTACTCGCAGGGGGCGAGCTATGGCTACACCTTC. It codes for CASSYSQGASYGYTF.

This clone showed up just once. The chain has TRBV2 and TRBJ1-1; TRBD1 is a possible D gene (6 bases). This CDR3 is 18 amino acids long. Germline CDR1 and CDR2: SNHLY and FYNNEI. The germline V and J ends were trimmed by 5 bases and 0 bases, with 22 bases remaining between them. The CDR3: CASSSLGGLNSMNTEAFF. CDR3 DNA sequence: TGTGCCAGCAGTTCCCTAGGGGGTTTAAATTCAATGAACACTGAAGCTTTCTTT. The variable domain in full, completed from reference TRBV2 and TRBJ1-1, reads EPEVTQTPSHQVTQMGQEVILRCVPISNHLYFYWYRQILGQKVEFLVSFYNNEISEKSEIFDDQFSVERPDGSNFTLKIRSTKLEDSAMYFCASSSLGGLNSMNTEAFFGQGTRLTVV.

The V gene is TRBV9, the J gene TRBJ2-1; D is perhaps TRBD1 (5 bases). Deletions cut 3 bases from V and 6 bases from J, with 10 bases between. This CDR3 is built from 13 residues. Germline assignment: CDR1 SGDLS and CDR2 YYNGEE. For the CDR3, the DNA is TGTGCCAGCAGCGGGGGCGACAGCAATGAGCAGTTCTTC. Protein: CASSGGDSNEQFF. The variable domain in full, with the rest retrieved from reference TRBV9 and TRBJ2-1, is DSGVTQTPKHLITATGQRVTLRCSPRSGDLSVYWYQQSLDQGLQFLIQYYNGEERAKGNILERFSAQQFPDLHSELNLSSLELGDSALYFCASSGGDSNEQFFGPGTRLTVL.

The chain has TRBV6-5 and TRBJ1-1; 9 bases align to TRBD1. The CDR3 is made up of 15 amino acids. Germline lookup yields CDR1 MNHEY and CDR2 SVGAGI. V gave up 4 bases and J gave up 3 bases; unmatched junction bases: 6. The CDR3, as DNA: TGTGCCAGCAGTTCACAGGGGGCCCCTTACACTGAAGCTTTCTTT. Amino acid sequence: CASSSQGAPYTEAFF.

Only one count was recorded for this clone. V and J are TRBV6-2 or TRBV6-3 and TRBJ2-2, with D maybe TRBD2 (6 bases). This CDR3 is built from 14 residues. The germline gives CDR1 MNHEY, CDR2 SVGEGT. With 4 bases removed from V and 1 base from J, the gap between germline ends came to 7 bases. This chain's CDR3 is CASSWGENTGELFF. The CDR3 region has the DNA TGTGCCAGCAGTTGGGGGGAGAACACCGGGGAGCTGTTTTTT.

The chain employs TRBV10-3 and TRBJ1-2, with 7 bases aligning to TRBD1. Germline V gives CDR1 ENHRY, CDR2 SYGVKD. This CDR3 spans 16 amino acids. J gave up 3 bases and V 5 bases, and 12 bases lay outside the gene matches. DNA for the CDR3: TGTGCCATCAGTCTTGCGACAGGGAGTTTCTACTATGGCTACACCTTC. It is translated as CAISLATGSFYYGYTF.

The CDR3 spells CASSTRTGPNEKLFF. CDR3 DNA sequence: TGTGCCAGCAGCACCCGGACAGGGCCCAATGAAAAACTGTTTTTT. This chain connects TRBV7-9 to TRBJ1-4; TRBD1 matches 8 bases. Germline V gene sequence: CDR1 SEHNR, CDR2 FQNEAQ (reference sequence). This CDR3 contains 15 residues. V trimming: 5 bases; J trimming: 5 bases; junction bases outside the gene matches: 7.

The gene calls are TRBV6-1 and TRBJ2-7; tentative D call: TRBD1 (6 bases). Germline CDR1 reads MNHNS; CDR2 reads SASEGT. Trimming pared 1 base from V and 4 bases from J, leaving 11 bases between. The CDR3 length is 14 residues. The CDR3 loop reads CASSEGGTFYEQYF. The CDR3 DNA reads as TGTGCCAGCAGTGAAGGGGGGACATTTTACGAGCAGTACTTC.

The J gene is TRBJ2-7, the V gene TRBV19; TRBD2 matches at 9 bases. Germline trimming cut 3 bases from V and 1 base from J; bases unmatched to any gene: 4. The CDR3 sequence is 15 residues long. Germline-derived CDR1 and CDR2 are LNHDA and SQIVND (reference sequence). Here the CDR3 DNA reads TGTGCCAGTAGTATCGGTAGCGGGGGATCCTACGAGCAGTACTTC. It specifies CASSIGSGGSYEQYF.

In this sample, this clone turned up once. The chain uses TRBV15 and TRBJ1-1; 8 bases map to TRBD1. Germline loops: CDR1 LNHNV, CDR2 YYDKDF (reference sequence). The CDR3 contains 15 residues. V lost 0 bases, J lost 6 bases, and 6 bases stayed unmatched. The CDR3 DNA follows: TGTGCCACCAGCAGAGACAGGGGGCGTTTTCCTGAAGCTTTCTTT. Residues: CATSRDRGRFPEAFF.

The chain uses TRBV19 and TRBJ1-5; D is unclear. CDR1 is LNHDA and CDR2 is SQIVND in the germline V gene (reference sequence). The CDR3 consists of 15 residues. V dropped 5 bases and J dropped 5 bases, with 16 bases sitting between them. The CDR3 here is CASSLLDERDQPQHF. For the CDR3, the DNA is TGTGCCAGTAGTTTATTGGATGAGCGCGATCAGCCCCAGCATTTT. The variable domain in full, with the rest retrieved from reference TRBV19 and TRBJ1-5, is DGGITQSPKYLFRKEGQNVTLSCEQNLNHDAMYWYRQDPGQGLRLIYYSQIVNDFQKGDIAEGYSVSREKKESFPLTVTSAQKNPTAFYLCASSLLDERDQPQHFGDGTRLSIL.

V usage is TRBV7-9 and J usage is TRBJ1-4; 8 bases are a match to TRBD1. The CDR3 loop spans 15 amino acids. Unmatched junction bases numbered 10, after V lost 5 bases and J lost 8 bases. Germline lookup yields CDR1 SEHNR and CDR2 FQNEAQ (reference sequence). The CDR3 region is CASSLDREGGEKLFF. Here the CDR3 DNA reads TGTGCCAGCAGCCTGGACAGGGAAGGAGGGGAAAAACTGTTTTTT. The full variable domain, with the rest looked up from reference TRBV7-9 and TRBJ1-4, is DTGVSQNPRHKITKRGQNVTFRCDPISEHNRLYWYRQTLGQGPEFLTYFQNEAQLEKSRLLSDRFSAERPKGSFSTLEIQRTEQGDSAMYLCASSLDREGGEKLFFGSGTQLSVL.

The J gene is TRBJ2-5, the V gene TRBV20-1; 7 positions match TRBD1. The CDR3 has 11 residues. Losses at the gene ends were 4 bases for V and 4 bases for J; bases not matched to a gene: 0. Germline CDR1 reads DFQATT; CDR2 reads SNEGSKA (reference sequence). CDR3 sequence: CSANRGETQYF. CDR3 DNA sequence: TGCAGTGCTAACAGGGGAGAGACCCAGTACTTC.

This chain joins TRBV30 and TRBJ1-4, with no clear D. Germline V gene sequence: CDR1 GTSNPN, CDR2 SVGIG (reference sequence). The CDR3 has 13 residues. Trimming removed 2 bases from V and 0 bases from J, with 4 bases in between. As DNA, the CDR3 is TGTGCCTGGAGTATAGCAACTAATGAAAAACTGTTTTTT. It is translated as CAWSIATNEKLFF.

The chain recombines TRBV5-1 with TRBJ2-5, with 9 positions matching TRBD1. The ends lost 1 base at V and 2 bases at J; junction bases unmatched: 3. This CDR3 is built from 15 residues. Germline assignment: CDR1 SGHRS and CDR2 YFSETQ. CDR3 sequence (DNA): TGCGCCAGCAGCTTGTGGACAGGGGCTCAAGAGACCCAGTACTTC. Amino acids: CASSLWTGAQETQYF.

In DNA form, the CDR3 reads TGTGCCAGCAGCCGTACTCTAGCGGGGGGTCAGAGCACAGATACGCAGTATTTT. It codes for CASSRTLAGGQSTDTQYF. This chain uses TRBV5-4 with TRBJ2-3, with TRBD2 matching 11 bases. V shed 4 bases, J shed 0 bases, and the junction held 10 bases outside the gene matches. Per the germline V gene, CDR1 is SGHNT and CDR2 is YYREEE (reference sequence). This CDR3 has 18 amino acids.

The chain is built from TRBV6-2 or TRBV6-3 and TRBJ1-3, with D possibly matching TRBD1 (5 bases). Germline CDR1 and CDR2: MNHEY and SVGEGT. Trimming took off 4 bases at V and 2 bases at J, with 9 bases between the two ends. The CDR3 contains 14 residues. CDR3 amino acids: CASSFDRTGNTIYF. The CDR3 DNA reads TGTGCCAGCAGTTTCGACAGAACTGGAAACACCATATATTTT.

CDR3 DNA: TGTGCCTGGAGTGCCGAGCTGGGACAGAGTTATGGCTACACCTTC. It encodes CAWSAELGQSYGYTF. This chain links TRBV30 with TRBJ1-2, with 7 bases lining up with TRBD1. The CDR3 consists of 15 residues. The germline gives CDR1 GTSNPN, CDR2 SVGIG (reference sequence). Unmatched junction bases numbered 10, after V lost 1 base and J lost 5 bases.

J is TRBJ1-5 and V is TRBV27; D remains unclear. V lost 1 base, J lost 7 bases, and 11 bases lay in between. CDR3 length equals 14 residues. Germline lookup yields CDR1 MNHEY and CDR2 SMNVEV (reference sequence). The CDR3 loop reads CASSLYGVGQPQHF. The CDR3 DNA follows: TGTGCCAGCAGTTTATACGGGGTAGGGCAGCCCCAGCATTTT.

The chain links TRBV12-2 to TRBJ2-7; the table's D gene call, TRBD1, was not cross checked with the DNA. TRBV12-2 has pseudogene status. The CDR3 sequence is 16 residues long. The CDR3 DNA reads TGTGCAAGTCGCTTAGTCCCTCGACAGGGGGCTCGCGAGCAGTACTTC. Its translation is CASRLVPRQGAREQYF.

CDR3 residues: CASSPLPGQGYGYTF. The CDR3 nucleotides are TGTGCCAGCAGCCCTTTGCCGGGACAGGGCTATGGCTACACCTTC. The chain has TRBV9 and TRBJ1-2; 9 positions agree with TRBD1. The CDR3 length is 15 residues. Germline V CDR1 and CDR2: SGDLS, YYNGEE. V was clipped by 4 bases and J by 4 bases; unmatched bases: 8.

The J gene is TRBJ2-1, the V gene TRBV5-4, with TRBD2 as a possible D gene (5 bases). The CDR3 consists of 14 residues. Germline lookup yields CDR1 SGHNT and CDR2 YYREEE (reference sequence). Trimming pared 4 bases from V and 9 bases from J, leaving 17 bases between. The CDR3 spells CASSARTEVVEQFF. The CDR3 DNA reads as TGTGCCAGCAGCGCCCGGACGGAGGTGGTTGAGCAGTTCTTC.

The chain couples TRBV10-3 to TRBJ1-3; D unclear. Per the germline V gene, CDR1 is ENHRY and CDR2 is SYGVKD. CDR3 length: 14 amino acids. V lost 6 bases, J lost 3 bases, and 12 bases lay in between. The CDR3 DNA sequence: TGTGCCATCAGCGGAGGGATCGTTGGAAACACCATATATTTT. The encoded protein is CAISGGIVGNTIYF.

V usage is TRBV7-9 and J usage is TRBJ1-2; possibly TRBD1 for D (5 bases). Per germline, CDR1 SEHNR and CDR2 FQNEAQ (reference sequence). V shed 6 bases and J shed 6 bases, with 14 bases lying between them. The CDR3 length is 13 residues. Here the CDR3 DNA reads TGTGCCAGCAGTTCCAGGGTTTGGGATGGCTACACCTTC. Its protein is CASSSRVWDGYTF.

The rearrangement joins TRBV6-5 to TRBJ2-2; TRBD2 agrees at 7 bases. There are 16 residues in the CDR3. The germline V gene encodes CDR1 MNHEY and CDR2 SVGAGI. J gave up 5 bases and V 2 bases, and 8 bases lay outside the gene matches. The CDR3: CASSYPRGGVTGELFF. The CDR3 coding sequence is TGTGCCAGCAGTTACCCGCGGGGAGGGGTGACCGGGGAGCTGTTTTTT.